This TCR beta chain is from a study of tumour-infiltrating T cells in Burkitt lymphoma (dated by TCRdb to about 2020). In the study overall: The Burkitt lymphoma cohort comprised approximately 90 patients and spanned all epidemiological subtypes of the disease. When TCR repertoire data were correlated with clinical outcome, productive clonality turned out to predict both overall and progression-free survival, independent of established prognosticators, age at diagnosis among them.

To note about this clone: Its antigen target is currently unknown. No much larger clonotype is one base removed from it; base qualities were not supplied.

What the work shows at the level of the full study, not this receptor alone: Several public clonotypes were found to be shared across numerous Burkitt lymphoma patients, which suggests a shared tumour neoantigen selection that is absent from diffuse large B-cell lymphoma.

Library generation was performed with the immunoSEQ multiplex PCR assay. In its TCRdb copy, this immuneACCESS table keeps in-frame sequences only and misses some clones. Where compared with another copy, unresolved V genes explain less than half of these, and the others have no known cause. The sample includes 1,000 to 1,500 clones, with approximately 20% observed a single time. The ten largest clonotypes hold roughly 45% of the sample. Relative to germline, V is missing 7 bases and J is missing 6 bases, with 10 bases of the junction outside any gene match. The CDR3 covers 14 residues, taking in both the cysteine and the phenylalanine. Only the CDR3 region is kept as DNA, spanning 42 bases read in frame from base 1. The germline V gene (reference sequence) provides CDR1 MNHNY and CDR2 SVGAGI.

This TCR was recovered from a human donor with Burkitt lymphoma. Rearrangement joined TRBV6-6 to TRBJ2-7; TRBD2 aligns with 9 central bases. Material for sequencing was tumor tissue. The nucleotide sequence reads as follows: TGTGCCAGCACGGTCCTGGCGGGGGGGGGCGAGCAGTACTTC. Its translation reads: CASTVLAGGGEQYF.